This T cell receptor beta chain was identified during a study of chemoradiotherapy in HPV16-positive cancers. Concerning this clone itself: Its specificity is not known.

General study points: Only a couple of HPV16-positive patients supplied the functional HPV-specificity definition.

With 0 bases clipped from V and 7 bases from J, the junction kept 9 bases outside the gene matches. Germline V gene data show CDR1 as SGDLS and CDR2 as YYNGEE. The CDR3 consists of 15 residues. Over chemoradiotherapy, repertoires were sampled more than once. Data came from immunoSEQ multiplex PCR; TCRdb stores just in-frame clones and leaves some out. The sample includes approximately 35,000 clones, around 80% of them seen just once. This specimen was blood, taken from a patient who underwent chemoradiotherapy. The chain employs TRBV9 and TRBJ1-1; TRBD1 matches at 7 bases. This clonotype originated in a human donor with HPV-associated anogenital cancer. The CDR3 nucleotides read TGTGCCAGCAGCGTAGCGGCAGGGGGTCAGGGTGAAGCTTTCTTT. Protein product: CASSVAAGGQGEAFF.